This T cell receptor beta chain came from a study of molecular identifiers for immune sequencing clone quantification. Study-level information: Replicate RNA came from 20,000 or 100,000 naive CD8 cells and was split five ways, and four parts were sequenced.

In germline, CDR1 is SGHVS, CDR2 FNYEAQ. The V end lost 0 bases, the J end lost 3 bases, and 15 bases lay between the germline ends. The CDR3 extends over 16 amino acids. Source material for naive CD8 libraries was roughly 19,000 to 1,000,000 sorted cells, with 10%, 30% or 50% RNA. TCRdb fed the PCR reads into MiXCR, producing one record per CDR3 protein. The data hold about 65,000 distinct CDR3 sequences, with around 17% observed a single time. In its sample, this clonotype was seen many times. This receptor was identified in a human donor in good health. Some libraries in this study had Jurkat cell RNA spiked in. The chain uses TRBV7-6 and TRBJ2-7; possibly TRBD1 or TRBD2 for D (5 bases each). The source material was naive CD8+ T cells from blood, with Jurkat cell RNA spiked in. Regarding subset: FACS-sorted CD8+CD4-CCR7+CD45RA+ naive T cells. CDR3 in amino acids: CASSLAWRSRGYEQYF. The CDR3 coding sequence is TGTGCCAGCAGCTTAGCGTGGAGGTCAAGGGGCTACGAGCAGTACTTC.